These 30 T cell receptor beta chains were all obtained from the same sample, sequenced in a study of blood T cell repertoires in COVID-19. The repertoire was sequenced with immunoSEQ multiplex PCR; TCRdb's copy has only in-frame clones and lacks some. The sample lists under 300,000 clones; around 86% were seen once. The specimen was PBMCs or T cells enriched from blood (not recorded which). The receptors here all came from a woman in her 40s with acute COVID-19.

The CDR3 DNA sequence: TGTGCCAGCAGCTTGGTCGGGGGTGGAGAGACCCAGTACTTC. It specifies CASSLVGGGETQYF. V is TRBV5-4 and J is TRBJ2-5; tentatively, D is TRBD2 (6 bases). Deletions cut 0 bases from V and 4 bases from J, with 10 bases between. CDR1 and CDR2 (germline): SGHNT, YYREEE (reference sequence). The CDR3 runs 14 residues.

In DNA, the CDR3 is TGTGCCAGCAGCACCCCGTTCGTTGCGGCTTTCTTT. Translation gives CASSTPFVAAFF. The chain carries TRBV7-9 and TRBJ1-1; D uncertain. The CDR3 runs 12 residues. Germline V lookup: CDR1 SEHNR, CDR2 FQNEAQ (reference sequence). V was cut by 5 bases and J by 11 bases, with 15 bases left in between. Combining the CDR3 with reference TRBV7-9 and TRBJ1-1 gives the whole variable domain DTGVSQNPRHKITKRGQNVTFRCDPISEHNRLYWYRQTLGQGPEFLTYFQNEAQLEKSRLLSDRFSAERPKGSFSTLEIQRTEQGDSAMYLCASSTPFVAAFFGQGTRLTVV.

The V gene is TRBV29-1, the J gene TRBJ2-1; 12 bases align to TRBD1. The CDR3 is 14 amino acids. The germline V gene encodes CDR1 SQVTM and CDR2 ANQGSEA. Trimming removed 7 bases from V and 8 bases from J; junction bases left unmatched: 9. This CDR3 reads CSGPGTGGFHEQFF. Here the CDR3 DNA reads TGCAGCGGGCCCGGGACAGGGGGCTTCCATGAGCAGTTCTTC.

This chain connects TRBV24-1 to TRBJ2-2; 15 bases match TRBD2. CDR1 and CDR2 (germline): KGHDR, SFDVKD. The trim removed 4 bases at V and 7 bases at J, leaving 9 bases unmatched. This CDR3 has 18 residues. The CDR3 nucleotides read TGTGCCACCAGTGACTCCCGGACTAGCGGGAGGGCCAGCGGGGAGCTGTTTTTT. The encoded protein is CATSDSRTSGRASGELFF.

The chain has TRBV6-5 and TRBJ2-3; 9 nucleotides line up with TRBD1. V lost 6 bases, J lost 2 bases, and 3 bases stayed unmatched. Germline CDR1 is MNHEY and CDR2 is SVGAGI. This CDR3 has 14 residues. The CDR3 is CASRQGAHTDTQYF. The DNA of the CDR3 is TGTGCCAGCAGACAGGGGGCCCACACAGATACGCAGTATTTT.

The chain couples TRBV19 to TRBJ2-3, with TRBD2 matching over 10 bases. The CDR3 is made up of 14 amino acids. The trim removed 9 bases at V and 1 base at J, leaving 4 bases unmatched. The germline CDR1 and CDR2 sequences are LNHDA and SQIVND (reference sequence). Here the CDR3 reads CASETSGGTDTQYF. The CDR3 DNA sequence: TGTGCCAGCGAAACTAGCGGGGGCACAGATACGCAGTATTTT.

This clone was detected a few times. CDR3 nucleotide sequence: TGTGCCAGCAGCGGGAGGGAAGGCTACACCTTC. Translation: CASSGREGYTF. The V and J genes are TRBV9 and TRBJ1-2; D is unresolved. The ends were cut back, 3 bases at V and 8 bases at J, with 8 bases in the middle. Per the germline V gene, CDR1 is SGDLS and CDR2 is YYNGEE. The CDR3 spans 11 residues.

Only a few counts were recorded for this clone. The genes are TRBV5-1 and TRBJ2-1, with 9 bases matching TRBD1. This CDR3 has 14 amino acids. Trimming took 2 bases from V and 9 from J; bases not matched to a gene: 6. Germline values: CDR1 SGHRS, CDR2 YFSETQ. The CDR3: CASSLRDRAGEQFF. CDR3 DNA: TGCGCCAGCAGCTTAAGGGACAGGGCGGGTGAGCAGTTCTTC.

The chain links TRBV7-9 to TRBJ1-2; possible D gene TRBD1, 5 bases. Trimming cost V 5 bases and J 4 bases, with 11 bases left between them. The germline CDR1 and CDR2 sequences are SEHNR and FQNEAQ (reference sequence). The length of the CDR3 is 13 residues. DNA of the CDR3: TGTGCCAGCAGCCAGGGCAGAAGCTATGGCTACACCTTC. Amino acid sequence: CASSQGRSYGYTF.

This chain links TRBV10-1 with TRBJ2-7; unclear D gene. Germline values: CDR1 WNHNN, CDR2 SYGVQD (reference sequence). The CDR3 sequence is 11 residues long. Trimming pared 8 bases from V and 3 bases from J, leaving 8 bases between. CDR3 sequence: CASYYRYEQYF. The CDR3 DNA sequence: TGCGCCAGCTACTACCGCTACGAGCAGTACTTC.

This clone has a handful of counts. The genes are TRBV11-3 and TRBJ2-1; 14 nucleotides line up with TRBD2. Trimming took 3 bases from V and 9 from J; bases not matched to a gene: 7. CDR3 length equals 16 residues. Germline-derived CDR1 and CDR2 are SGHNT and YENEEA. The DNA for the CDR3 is TGTGCCAGCAGCTTTCCCCCGGGACTAGCGGGAGTTGAGCAGTTCTTC. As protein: CASSFPPGLAGVEQFF.

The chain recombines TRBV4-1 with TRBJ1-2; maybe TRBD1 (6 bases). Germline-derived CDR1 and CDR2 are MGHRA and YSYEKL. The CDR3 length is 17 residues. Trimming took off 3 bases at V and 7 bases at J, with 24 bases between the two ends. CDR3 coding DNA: TGCGCCAGCAGCCAGGATGGGGGGGGCAGGGATGTTTTTGGCTACACCTTC. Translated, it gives CASSQDGGGRDVFGYTF.

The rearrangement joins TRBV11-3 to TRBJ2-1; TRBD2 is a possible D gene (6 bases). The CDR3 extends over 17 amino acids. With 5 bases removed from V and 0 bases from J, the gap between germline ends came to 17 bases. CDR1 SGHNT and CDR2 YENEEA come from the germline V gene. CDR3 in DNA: TGTGCCAGCAGCCAAGACCGGGACTTTAGCTCCTACAATGAGCAGTTCTTC. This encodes CASSQDRDFSSYNEQFF.

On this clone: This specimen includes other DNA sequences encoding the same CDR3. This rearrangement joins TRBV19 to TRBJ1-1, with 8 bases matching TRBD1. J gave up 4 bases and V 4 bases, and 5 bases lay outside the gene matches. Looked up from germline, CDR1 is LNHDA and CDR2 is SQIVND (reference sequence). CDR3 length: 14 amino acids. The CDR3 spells CASSKTGVSTEAFF. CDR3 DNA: TGTGCCAGTAGTAAGACAGGGGTGAGCACTGAAGCTTTCTTT.

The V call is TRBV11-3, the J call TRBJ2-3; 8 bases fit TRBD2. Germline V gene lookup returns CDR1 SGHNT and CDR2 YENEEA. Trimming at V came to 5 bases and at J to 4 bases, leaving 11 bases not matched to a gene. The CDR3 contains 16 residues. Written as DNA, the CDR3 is TGTGCCAGCAGCCCAACCGGGACTAGGGTTTCAGATACGCAGTATTTT. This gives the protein CASSPTGTRVSDTQYF.

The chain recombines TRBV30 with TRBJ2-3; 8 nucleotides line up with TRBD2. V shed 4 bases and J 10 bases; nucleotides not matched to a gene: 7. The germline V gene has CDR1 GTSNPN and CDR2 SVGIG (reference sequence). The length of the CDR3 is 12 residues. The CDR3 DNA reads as TGTGCCTGGAACCCGGGAGGGCAAGCGCAGTATTTT. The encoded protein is CAWNPGGQAQYF. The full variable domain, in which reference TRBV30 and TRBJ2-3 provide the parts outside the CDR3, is SQTIHQWPATLVQPVGSPLSLECTVEGTSNPNLYWYRQAAGRGLQLLFYSVGIGQISSEVPQNLSASRPQDRQFILSSKKLLLSDSGFYLCAWNPGGQAQYFGPGTRLTVL.

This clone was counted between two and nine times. The CDR3 DNA reads as TGTGCCAGCAGTGTCGAAGCGGACGGTAATGAGCAGTTCTTC. Its protein product is CASSVEADGNEQFF. The chain links TRBV6-4 to TRBJ2-1, with D possibly matching TRBD2 (5 bases). CDR1 and CDR2 from the germline V gene are MRHNA and SNTAGT. CDR3 size: 14 residues. V lost 4 bases, J lost 7 bases, and 14 bases lay in between.

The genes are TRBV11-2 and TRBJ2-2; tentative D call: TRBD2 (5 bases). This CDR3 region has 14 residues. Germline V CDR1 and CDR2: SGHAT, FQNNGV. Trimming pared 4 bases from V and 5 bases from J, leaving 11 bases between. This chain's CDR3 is CASSSQGGTGELFF. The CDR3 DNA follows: TGTGCCAGCAGCTCCCAAGGCGGGACCGGGGAGCTGTTTTTT.

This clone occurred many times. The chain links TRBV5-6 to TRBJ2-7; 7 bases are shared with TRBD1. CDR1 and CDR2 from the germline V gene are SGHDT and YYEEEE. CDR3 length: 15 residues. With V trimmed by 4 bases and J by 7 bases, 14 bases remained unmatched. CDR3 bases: TGTGCCAGCAGCCTTCACGAGACAGGGACGGATGAGCAGTACTTC. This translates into CASSLHETGTDEQYF.

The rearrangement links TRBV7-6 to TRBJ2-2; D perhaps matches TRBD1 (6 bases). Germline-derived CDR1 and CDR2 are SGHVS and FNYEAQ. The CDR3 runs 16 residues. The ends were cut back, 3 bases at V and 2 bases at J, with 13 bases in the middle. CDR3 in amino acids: CASSLFGGANTGELFF. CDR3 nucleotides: TGTGCCAGCAGCTTGTTTGGGGGCGCCAACACCGGGGAGCTGTTTTTT. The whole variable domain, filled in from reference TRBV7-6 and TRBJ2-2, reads GAGVSQSPRYKVTKRGQDVALRCDPISGHVSLYWYRQALGQGPEFLTYFNYEAQQDKSGLPNDRFSAERPEGSISTLTIQRTEQRDSAMYRCASSLFGGANTGELFFGEGSRLTVL.

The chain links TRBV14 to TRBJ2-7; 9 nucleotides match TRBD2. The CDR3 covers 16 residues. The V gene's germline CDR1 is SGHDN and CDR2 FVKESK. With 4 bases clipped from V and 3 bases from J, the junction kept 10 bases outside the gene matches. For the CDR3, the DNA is TGTGCCAGCAGCCGCGGGCTAGCGGGAATAAACTACGAGCAGTACTTC. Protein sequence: CASSRGLAGINYEQYF.

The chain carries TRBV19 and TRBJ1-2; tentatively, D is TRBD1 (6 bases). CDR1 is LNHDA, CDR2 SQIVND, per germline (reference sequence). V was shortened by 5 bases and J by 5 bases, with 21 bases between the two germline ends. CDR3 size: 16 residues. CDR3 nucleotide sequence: TGTGCCAGTAGTTTCAGGACAGTTCGCCAGATTTATGGCTACACCTTC. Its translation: CASSFRTVRQIYGYTF.

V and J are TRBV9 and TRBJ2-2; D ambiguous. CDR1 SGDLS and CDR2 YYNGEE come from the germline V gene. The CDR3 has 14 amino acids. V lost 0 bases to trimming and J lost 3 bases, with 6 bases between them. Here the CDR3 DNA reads TGTGCCAGCAGCGTAGGGCTTTACACCGGGGAGCTGTTTTTT. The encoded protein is CASSVGLYTGELFF.

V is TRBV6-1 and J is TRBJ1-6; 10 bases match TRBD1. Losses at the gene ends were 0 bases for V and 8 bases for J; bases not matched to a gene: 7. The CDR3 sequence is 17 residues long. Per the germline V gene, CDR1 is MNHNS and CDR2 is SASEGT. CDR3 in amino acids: CASSEAPPGQGYSPLHF. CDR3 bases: TGTGCCAGCAGTGAAGCACCGCCGGGACAGGGGTATTCACCCCTCCACTTT.

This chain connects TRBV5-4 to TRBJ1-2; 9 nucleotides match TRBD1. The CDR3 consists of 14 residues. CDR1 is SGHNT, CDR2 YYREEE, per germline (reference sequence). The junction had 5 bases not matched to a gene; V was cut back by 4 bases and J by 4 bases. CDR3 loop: CASSTDRGPYGYTF. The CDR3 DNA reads TGTGCCAGCAGCACGGACAGGGGCCCCTATGGCTACACCTTC. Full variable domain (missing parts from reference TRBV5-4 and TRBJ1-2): ETGVTQSPTHLIKTRGQQVTLRCSSQSGHNTVSWYQQALGQGPQFIFQYYREEENGRGNFPPRFSGLQFPNYSSELNVNALELDDSALYLCASSTDRGPYGYTFGSGTRLTVV.

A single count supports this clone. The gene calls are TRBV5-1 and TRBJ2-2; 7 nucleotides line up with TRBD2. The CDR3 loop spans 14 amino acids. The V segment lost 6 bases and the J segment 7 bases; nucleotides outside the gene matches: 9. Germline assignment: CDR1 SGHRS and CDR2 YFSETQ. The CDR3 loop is CASTKSGVGGELFF. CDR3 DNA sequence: TGCGCCAGCACCAAAAGCGGGGTAGGCGGGGAGCTGTTTTTT.

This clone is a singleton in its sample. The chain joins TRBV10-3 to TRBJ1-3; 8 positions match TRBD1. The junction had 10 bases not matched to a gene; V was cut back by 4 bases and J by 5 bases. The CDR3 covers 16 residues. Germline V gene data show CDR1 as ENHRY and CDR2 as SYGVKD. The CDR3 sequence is CAISVTDRESRNTIYF. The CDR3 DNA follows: TGTGCCATCAGTGTCACGGACAGGGAGTCGCGAAACACCATATATTTT.

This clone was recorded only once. CDR3 DNA sequence: TGTGCCAGCAGCTTGGGTGGGAGTCTCTACAATGAGCAGTTCTTC. This translates into CASSLGGSLYNEQFF. V is TRBV5-5 and J is TRBJ2-1, with D maybe TRBD2 (5 bases). Germline CDR1 is SGHKS and CDR2 is YYEKEE (reference sequence). V was trimmed by 0 bases and J by 3 bases, leaving 10 bases between them. CDR3 length equals 15 residues.

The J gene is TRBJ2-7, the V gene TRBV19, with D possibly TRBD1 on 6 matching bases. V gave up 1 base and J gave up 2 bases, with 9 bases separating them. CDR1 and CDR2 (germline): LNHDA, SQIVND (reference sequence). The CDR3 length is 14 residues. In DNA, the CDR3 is TGTGCCAGTAGTATAGGGCAGGGGACCTACGAGCAGTACTTC. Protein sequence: CASSIGQGTYEQYF.

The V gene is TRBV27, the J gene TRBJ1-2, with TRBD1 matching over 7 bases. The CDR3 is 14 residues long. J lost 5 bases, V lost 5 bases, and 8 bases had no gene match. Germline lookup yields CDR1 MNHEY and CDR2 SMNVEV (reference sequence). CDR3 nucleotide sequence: TGTGCCAGCAGTCGACAGGGCGCGGGGTATGGCTACACCTTC. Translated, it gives CASSRQGAGYGYTF.